This T cell receptor beta chain was identified during a study of OX40 agonist ivuxolimab in advanced cancers. Study background: Averaging 60 years in age, with a range of about 23 to 85, the cohort was 82.7% male. Study results and limitations: Clonal expansion among partial responders at 0.1-3.0 mg/kg ranked near the lowest. It was also the case that some nonresponders had low normalized T-cell clonal expansion.

Sequenced by immunoSEQ multiplex PCR; TCRdb stores in-frame clones only, minus some. Among approximately 60,000 clones listed, around 90% were seen once. Comment on this clone: Its target is not known.

Per germline, CDR1 SGHRS and CDR2 YFSETQ. CDR3 length: 14 amino acids. The V gene lost 3 bases and the J gene lost 8 bases, with 15 bases spanning the gap. The sequence was obtained from an adult with an advanced solid tumor such as melanoma, head and neck, liver or kidney cancer. This chain connects TRBV5-1 to TRBJ2-4, with D maybe TRBD1 (6 bases). Material: CD4+ or CD8+ T cells sorted from blood, obtained in a trial of the OX40 agonist ivuxolimab. This CDR3 reads CASSSGVVADIQYF. The DNA for the CDR3 is TGCGCCAGCAGCTCAGGGGTAGTGGCAGACATTCAGTACTTC.